Listed below are T cell receptor beta chains from one sample, sequenced in a study of T cells in tumors after PD-1 blockade. Assay: immunoSEQ multiplex PCR; the TCRdb copy retains only in-frame clones and omits some. The sample records approximately 6,300 clones, about two thirds being singletons. This sample comprised tumor tissue, obtained before anti-PD-1 treatment. These receptors came from a human donor with basal cell carcinoma. Both conserved end residues are part of each CDR3. The order of the fields is clone size, J gene, D gene, V gene, CDR3 protein, CDR3 DNA. D genes are given only for firm matches. Clone size is shown for a subset of rows, as once, few, many or a class of expanded clone.

.	TRBJ2-3	.	TRBV2	CASTPLGEDTQYF	TGTGCCAGCACCCCATTAGGAGAAGATACGCAGTATTTT
.	TRBJ2-3	.	TRBV7-3	CASSFDADTQYF	TGTGCCAGCAGCTTTGACGCAGATACGCAGTATTTT
.	TRBJ1-2	TRBD1	TRBV27	CASSATGGRGYTF	TGTGCCAGCAGCGCTACAGGGGGGAGGGGCTACACCTTC
.	TRBJ1-2	.	TRBV25-1	CASSEKGLGYGYTF	TGTGCCAGCAGTGAAAAGGGGCTCGGCTATGGCTACACCTTC
.	TRBJ1-6	TRBD1	TRBV18	CASSTGTVYNSPLHF	TGTGCCAGCTCAACCGGGACAGTCTATAATTCACCCCTCCACTTT
.	TRBJ2-1	TRBD2	TRBV9	CASSVVGGGAREQFF	TGTGCCAGCAGCGTAGTTGGCGGGGGGGCCAGAGAGCAGTTCTTC
medium-sized	TRBJ2-3	TRBD1	TRBV7-9	CASSLGTGFLDTQYF	TGTGCCAGCAGCTTAGGGACAGGGTTTTTAGATACGCAGTATTTT
few	TRBJ2-1	.	TRBV19	CASGYDRTDEQFF	TGTGCCAGTGGTTATGACAGGACCGATGAGCAGTTCTTC
.	TRBJ1-6	.	TRBV28	CASSGIALNSPLHF	TGTGCCAGCAGCGGAATCGCCTTAAATTCACCCCTCCACTTT
.	TRBJ1-2	.	TRBV5-4	CASSFATIVSDDLNYGYTF	TGTGCCAGCAGCTTCGCCACGATTGTCTCGGATGACCTTAACTATGGCTACACCTTC